This T cell receptor beta chain was observed in a study of shared clonotypes between healthy human individuals (TCRdb year 2020). Background for the entire study: The cohort comprised two women and three men aged 18 to 49 years. Each donor's leukapheresis produced roughly between roughly 0.85 and 10 billion PBMCs. For each donor, CD4 naive and CD4 memory were each run on three plates, CD8 naive on two plates, and CD8 memory on one plate. To increase sequencing depth and limit assay-specific biases, TCR repertoire library preparation and sequencing were carried out by different laboratories using diverse techniques. Blood TCR repertoires of roughly five healthy adults were deeply sequenced to estimate repertoire size and the extent of clonotype sharing between individuals. Overall results and qualifications from the work: Compared with non-shared clonotypes, the clonotypes found in all four sorted-subset donors had higher generation probabilities. When a few donors were compared, the shared fraction of clonotypes was 5% to 6.5% for naive CD4, around 3.5% for naive CD8, 2.3% for memory CD4, and around 0.37% for memory CD8. Because the study included a small number of donors, the genetic and exposure-history diversity represented was limited. Incomplete sequencing was indicated by rarefaction of sorted-subset datasets, despite the large sequencing depth. Estimated clonotype richness was generally larger for naive than for memory subsets. Pairwise subsampling indicated that sequencing depth was expected to affect the degree of clonotype sharing among donors. Sampling was limited to blood, and TCR repertoires in tissue likely differ from TCR repertoires in blood.

TCR CDR3 regions were amplified from genomic DNA by multiplex PCR using the deep immunoSEQ assay. For each cell subset, the extracted genomic DNA was distributed evenly across all wells of several immunoSEQ 96-well plates, and each plate served as one replicate. For sorted subsets, each replicate PCR was loaded with 200 to 250 ng genomic DNA, equivalent to 30,000 or so T cell genomes. Purified libraries were quantified with a Qubit 3.0 fluorometer, sized on a Bioanalyzer 2100, and re-quantified with the KAPA Library Quantification kit. Every immunoSEQ 96-well plate was sequenced on a separate single-read 150-cycle Illumina NextSeq 550 flow cell. As for how the authors treated the data: Because the immunoSEQ output held only junctional sequences and lacked quality scores, the filtering could not match the filtering applied to full-length reads. To assign V/J genes and CDR3, sequences were annotated using PyIR, a Python wrapper for IgBLAST v1.9, with IMGT germline references. Any read was removed if the V/J assignment was weak (E-value above 1e-6), the CDR3 was missing, or the read contained stop codons, out-of-frame junctions, or ambiguous translated residues. V3J clonotypes were defined as sequences sharing the same inferred V gene, J gene, and CDR3 amino acid sequence. Percentage overlap between repertoires was computed as shared unique clonotypes divided by the size of the smaller repertoire. RTK rarefaction, the Chao1 estimator, and Recon v2.1 estimates of unobserved clonotypes were used to assess repertoire richness. OLGA was used to compute generation probabilities for all TCRbeta clonotypes that the gDNA method yielded from a handful of donors. This is the immuneACCESS table as TCRdb keeps it, with only in-frame sequences that have V and J called. A part of the clones is gone; compared with another copy, unresolved V genes explain less than half, and the rest is unexplained. V and J calls plus clone size are reproduced from that table; the DNA served to infer D and trimming. Present in this sample are about 2.3 million clones, just over 90% of which were seen just once. The ten largest clones capture 0.39% of the sample.

Worth noting for this clone: Its antigen is not yet known. The record has no base qualities; no much larger clone is one base away.

Donors were healthy HIV-negative adults with no recently reported acute infections or vaccinations. Every donor was a Caucasian adult living in Nashville, Tennessee, USA. CD4+ T cells were enriched by magnetic negative selection; naive cells were then positively selected on CD45RA, and the negative fraction formed the memory subset. Blood was collected by leukapheresis, and PBMCs were isolated by Ficoll-Histopaque density gradient centrifugation and then cryopreserved in liquid nitrogen vapor phase. Analytical flow cytometry was used to check the purity and quantity of each magnetically sorted T cell population. Each sorted fraction had its genomic DNA isolated and then quantified by UV absorbance on a Nanodrop 2000c. This TCR came from a man aged 18-30 years in good health. Some clones in this sample may be carry-over from other donors' samples. Sequenced sample: naive CD4+ T cells from PBMCs. This specimen's cell subset or site label, per the study, means: CD45RA+ positively selected.

The CDR3 protein is CASNRVGISQHF. The base sequence is TGTGCCAGCAACAGGGTGGGAATCTCCCAGCATTTT. Recombination connected TRBV6-1 to TRBJ1-5; TRBD1 is a weak D gene call, 6 bases matching. The CDR3 sequence holds 12 residues, the cysteine and phenylalanine included. CDR3 DNA only is kept here, 36 bases in frame from base 1. Looking up the germline V gene yields CDR1 MNHNS and CDR2 SASEGT. V loses 7 bases, J loses 11 bases, and the germline ends lie 15 bases apart.